The clone carrying this TCR beta chain was seen only a few times. Its antigen is unidentified. The TCR cDNA carried a universal primer site and UMIs from 5'RACE template switching. Using its own MiXCR run on the 5' RACE reads, TCRdb lists one record per CDR3 protein. The table records about 240,000 distinct CDR3 sequences, 6.9% of them present only once. This specimen belongs to a study of T cells after yellow fever vaccination. Study-level findings and limits: Repertoires sorted by FACS could include abundant clonotypes that are contaminants from the bulk population. The secondary T-cell response peaked on day 5, not day 15, but was weaker. Post-booster samples contained most primary-vaccination clones (approximately 96% CD4, roughly 88% CD8).

V gave up 1 base and J gave up 2 bases; unmatched junction bases: 5. Germline values: CDR1 SGHTA, CDR2 FQGNSA. The CDR3 covers 16 residues. The material was CD4+ T cells sorted from PBMCs, obtained 15 days after the yellow fever booster vaccination. This clonotype originated in a man younger than 45 who received the YFV17D yellow fever vaccine. This chain uses TRBV7-2 with TRBJ2-3; 8 bases map to TRBD2. CDR3 in amino acids: CASSLGLAGHTDTQYF. CDR3 in DNA: TGTGCCAGCAGCTTAGGGCTAGCGGGCCACACAGATACGCAGTATTTT.